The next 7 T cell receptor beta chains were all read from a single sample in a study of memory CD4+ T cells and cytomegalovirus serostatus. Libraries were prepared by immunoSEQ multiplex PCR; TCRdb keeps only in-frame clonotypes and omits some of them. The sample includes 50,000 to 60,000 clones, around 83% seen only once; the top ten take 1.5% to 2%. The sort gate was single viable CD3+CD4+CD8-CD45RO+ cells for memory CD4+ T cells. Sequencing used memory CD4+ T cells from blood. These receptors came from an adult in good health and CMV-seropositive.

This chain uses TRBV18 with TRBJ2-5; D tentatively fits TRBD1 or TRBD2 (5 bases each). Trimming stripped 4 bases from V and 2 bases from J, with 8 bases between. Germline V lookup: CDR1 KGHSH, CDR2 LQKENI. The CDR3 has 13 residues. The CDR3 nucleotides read TGTGCCAGCTCACGGGACCAACAAGAGACCCAGTACTTC. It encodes CASSRDQQETQYF.

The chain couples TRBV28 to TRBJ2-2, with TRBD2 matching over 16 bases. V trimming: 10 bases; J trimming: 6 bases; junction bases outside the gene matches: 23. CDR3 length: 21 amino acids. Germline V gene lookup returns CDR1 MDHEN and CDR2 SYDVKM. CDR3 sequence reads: CATGLAGGPNGGTKRSGELFF. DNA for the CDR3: TGTGCCACGGGACTAGCGGGAGGGCCTAATGGGGGGACGAAGAGGTCCGGGGAGCTGTTTTTT.

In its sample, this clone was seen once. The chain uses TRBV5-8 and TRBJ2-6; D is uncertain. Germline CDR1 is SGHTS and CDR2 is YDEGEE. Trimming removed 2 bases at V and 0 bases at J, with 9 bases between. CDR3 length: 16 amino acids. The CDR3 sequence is CASSLILPSGANVLTF. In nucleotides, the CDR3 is TGTGCCAGCAGCTTAATACTCCCCTCTGGGGCCAACGTCCTGACTTTC.

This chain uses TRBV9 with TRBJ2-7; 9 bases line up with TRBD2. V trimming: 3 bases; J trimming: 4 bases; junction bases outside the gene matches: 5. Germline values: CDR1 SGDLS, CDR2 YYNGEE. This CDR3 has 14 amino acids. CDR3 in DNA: TGTGCCAGCAGCGCCGCTAGCGGGGCTTACGAGCAGTACTTC. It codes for CASSAASGAYEQYF.

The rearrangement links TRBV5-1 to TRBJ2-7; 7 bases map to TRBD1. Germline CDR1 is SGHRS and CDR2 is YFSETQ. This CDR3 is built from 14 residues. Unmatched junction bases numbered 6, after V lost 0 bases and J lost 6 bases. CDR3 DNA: TGCGCCAGCAGCTTGGGACAGGGTGGTGGCGAGCAGTACTTC. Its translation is CASSLGQGGGEQYF.

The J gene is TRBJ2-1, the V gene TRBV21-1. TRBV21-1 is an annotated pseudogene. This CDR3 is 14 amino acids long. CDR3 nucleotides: TGTGCCAGCAGCAAAGGAAGGCGAGTGGATGAGCAGTTCTTC. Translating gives CASSKGRRVDEQFF.

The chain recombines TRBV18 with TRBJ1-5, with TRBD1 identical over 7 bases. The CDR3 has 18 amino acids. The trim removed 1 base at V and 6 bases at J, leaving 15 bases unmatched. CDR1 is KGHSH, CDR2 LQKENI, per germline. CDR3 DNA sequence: TGTGCCAGCTCACCACGGGAATGGGGAACAGGGGCAGGTCAGCCCCAGCATTTT. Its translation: CASSPREWGTGAGQPQHF. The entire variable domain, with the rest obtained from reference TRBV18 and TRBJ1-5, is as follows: NAGVMQNPRHLVRRRGQEARLRCSPMKGHSHVYWYRQLPEEGLKFMVYLQKENIIDESGMPKERFSAEFPKEGPSILRIQQVVRGDSAAYFCASSPREWGTGAGQPQHFGDGTRLSIL.